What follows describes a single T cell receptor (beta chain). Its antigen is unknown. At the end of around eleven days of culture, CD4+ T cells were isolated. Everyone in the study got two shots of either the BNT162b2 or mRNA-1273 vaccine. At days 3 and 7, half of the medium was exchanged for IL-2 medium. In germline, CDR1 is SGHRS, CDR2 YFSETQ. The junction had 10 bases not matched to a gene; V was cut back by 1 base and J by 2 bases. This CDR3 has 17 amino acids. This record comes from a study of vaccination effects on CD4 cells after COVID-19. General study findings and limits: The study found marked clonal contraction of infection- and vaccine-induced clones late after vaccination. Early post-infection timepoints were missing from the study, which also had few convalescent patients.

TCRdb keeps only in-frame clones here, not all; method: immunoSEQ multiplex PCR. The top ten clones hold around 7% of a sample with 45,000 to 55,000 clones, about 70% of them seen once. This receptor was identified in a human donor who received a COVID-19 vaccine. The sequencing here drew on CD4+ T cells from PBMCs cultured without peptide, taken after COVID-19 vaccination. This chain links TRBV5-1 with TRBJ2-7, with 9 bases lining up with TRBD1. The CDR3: CASSLSWGQGKTYEQYF. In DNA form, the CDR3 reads TGCGCCAGCAGCTTGTCTTGGGGACAGGGTAAAACCTACGAGCAGTACTTC.